This T cell receptor (beta chain) was captured by sequencing in a study of blood T cell repertoires in COVID-19. Only a few counts were recorded for this clone. Germline CDR1 SNHLY, CDR2 FYNNEI. The CDR3 runs 15 residues. Trimming took 3 bases from V and 6 from J; bases not matched to a gene: 8. Libraries were prepared by immunoSEQ multiplex PCR; TCRdb keeps only in-frame clonotypes and omits some of them. The data hold under 75,000 clones, with roughly 89% observed a single time. The chain employs TRBV2 and TRBJ1-1; 9 bases align to TRBD1. This clonotype was obtained from a man in his thirties or forties with acute or convalescent COVID-19. Material: peripheral blood. The CDR3 is CASSDPPGTGSEAFF. In DNA form, the CDR3 reads TGTGCCAGCAGTGATCCTCCCGGGACAGGGTCTGAAGCTTTCTTT.